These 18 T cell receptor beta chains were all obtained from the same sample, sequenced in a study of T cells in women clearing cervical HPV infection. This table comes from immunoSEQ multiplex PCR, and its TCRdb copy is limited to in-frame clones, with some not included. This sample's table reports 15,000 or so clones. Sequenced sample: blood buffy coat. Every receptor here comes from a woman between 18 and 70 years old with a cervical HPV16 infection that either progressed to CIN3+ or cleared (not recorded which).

Incomplete CDR3 DNA: TGCAGTGCTAGTTCGGTGCACGGAGGGGGCACAGATACG. Its protein is CSASSVHGGGTDT. The complete CDR3 reads CSASSVHGGGTDTQYF. The J gene is TRBJ2-3, the V gene TRBV20-1; TRBD2 is a possible D gene (6 bases). The sequenced fragment ends 3 residues before the CDR3 boundary, so the rest is inferred from the germline J gene. The CDR3 spans 16 residues. With 3 bases removed from V and 1 base from J, the gap between germline ends came to 17 bases. CDR1 DFQATT and CDR2 SNEGSKA come from the germline V gene (reference sequence).

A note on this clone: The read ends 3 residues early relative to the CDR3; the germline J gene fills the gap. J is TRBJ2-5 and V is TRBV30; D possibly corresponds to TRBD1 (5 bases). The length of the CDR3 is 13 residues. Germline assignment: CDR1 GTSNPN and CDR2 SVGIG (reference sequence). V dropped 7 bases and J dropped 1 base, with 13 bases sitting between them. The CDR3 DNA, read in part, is TGTGCCTCCACAACCGACAGCCAAGAGACC. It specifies CASTTDSQET. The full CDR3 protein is CASTTDSQETQYF.

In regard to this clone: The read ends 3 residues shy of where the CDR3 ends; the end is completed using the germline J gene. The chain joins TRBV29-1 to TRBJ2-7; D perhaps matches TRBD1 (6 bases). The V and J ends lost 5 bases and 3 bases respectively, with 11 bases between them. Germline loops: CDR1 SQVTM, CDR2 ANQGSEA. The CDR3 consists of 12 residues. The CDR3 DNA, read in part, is TGCAGCGTTCGTCCAGGGGACTACGAG. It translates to CSVRPGDYE. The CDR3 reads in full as CSVRPGDYEQYF.

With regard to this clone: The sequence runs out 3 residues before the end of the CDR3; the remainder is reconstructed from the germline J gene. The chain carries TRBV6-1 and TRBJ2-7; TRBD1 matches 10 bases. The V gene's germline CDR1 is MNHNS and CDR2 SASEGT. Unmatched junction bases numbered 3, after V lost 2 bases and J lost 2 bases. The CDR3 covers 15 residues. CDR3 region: CASSERGTGAYEQYF. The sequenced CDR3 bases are TGTGCCAGCAGTGAACGGGGGACAGGGGCCTACGAG.

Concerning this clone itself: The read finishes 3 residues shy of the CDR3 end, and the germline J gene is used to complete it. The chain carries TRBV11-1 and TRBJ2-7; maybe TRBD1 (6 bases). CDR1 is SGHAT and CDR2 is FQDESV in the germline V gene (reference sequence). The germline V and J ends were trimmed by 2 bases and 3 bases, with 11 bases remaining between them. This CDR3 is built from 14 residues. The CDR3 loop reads CASSLRDTYYEQYF. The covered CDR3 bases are TGTGCCAGCAGCTTAAGGGACACTTACTACGAG.

CDR3 sequence: CASRRAFVYGYTF. The CDR3 bases that were read are TGTGCCAGCAGAAGGGCTTTTGTCTATGGC. The chain employs TRBV2 and TRBJ1-2, with D hard to call. The read finishes 3 residues shy of the CDR3 end, and the germline J gene is used to complete it. V dropped 6 bases and J dropped 4 bases, with 12 bases sitting between them. Germline V CDR1 and CDR2: SNHLY, FYNNEI. The CDR3 spans 13 residues.

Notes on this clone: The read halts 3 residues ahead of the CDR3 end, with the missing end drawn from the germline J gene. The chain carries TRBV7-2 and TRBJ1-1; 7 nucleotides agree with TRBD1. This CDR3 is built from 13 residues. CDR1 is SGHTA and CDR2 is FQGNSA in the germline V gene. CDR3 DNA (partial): TGTGCCAGCAGTCTAAAGACAGGGTGGGAG. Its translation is CASSLKTGWE. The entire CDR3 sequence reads CASSLKTGWEAFF.

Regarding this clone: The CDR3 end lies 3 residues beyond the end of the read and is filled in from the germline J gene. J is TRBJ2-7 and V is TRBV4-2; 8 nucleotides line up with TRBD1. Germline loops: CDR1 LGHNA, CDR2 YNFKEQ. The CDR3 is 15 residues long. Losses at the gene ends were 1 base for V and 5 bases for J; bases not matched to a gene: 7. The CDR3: CASSQVGQGAHEQYF. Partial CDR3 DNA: TGTGCCAGCAGCCAAGTGGGCCAGGGGGCCCACGAG.

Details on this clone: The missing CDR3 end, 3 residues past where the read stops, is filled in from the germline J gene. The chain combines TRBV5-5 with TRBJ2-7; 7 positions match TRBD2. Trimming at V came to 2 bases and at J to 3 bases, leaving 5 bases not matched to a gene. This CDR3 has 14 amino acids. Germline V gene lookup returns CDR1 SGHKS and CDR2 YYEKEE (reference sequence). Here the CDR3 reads CASSLGLDFYEQYF. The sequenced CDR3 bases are TGTGCCAGCAGCTTAGGACTAGACTTCTACGAG.

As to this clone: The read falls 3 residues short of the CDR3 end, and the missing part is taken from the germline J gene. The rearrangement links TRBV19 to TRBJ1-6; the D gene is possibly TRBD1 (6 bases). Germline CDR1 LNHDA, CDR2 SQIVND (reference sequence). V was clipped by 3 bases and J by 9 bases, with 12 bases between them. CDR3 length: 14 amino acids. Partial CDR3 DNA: TGTGCCAGTAGTATGACACAGGGTGGTTCACCC. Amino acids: CASSMTQGGSP. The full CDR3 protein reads CASSMTQGGSPLHF.

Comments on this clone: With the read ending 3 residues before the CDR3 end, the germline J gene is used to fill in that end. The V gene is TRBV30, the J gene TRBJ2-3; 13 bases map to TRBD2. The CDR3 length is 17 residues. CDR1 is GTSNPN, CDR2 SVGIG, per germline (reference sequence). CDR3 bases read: TGTGCCCAAACGGCGACTAGCGGGGGGTCGGTTGGAGAGACG. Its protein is CAQTATSGGSVGET. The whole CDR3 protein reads CAQTATSGGSVGETQYF.

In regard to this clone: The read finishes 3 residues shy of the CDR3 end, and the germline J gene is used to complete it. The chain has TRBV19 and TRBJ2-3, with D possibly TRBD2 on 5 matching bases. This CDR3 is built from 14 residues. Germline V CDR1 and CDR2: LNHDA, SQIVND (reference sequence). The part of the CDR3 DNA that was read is TGTGCCAGTAGGCCGGACGGGGTTAATCAGCCG. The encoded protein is CASRPDGVNQP. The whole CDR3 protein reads CASRPDGVNQPQYF.

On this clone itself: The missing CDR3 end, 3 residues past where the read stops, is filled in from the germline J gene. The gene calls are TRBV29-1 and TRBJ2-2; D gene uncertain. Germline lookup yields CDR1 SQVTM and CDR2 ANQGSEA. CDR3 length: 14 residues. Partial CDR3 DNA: TGCAGCGCCTCTTTGCGGTCAATTAATGAAAAG. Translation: CSASLRSINEK. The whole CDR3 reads CSASLRSINEKLFF.

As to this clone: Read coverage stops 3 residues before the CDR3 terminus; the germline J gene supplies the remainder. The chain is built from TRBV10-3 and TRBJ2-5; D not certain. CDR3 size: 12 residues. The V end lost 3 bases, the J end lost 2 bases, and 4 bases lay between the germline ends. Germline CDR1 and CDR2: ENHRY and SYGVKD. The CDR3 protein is CAISDYQETQYF. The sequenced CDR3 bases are TGTGCCATCAGTGACTATCAAGAGACC.

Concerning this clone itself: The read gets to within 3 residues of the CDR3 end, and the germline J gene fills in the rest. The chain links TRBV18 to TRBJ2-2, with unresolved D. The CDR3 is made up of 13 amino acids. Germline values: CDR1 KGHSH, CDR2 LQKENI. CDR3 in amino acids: CASSPATNEKLFF. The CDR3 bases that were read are TGTGCCAGCTCACCTGCAACTAATGAAAAG.

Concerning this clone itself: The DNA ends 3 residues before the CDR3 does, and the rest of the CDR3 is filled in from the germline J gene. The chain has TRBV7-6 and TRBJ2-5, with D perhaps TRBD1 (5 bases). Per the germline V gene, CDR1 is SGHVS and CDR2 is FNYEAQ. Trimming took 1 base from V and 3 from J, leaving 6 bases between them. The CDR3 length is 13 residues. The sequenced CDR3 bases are TGTGCCAGCAGCTTAGGGGGCGAAGAGACC. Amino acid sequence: CASSLGGEET. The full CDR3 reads CASSLGGEETQYF.

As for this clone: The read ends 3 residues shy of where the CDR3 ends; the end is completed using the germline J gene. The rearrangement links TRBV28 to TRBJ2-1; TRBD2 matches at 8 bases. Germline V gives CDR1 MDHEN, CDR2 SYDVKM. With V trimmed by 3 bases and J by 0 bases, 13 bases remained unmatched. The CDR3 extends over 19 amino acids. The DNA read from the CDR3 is TGTGCCAGCAGTTTTGGATCCCTCATAGCGGGGTTCTCCTACAATGAG. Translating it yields CASSFGSLIAGFSYNE. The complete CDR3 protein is CASSFGSLIAGFSYNEQFF.

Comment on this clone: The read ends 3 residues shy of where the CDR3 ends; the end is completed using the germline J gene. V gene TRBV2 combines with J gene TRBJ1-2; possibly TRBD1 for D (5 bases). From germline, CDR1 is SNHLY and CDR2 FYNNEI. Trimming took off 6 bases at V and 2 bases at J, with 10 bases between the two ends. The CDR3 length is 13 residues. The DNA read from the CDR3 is TGTGCCAGCAGGCAGACAGTAAACTATGGC. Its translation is CASRQTVNYG. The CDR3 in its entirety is CASRQTVNYGYTF.